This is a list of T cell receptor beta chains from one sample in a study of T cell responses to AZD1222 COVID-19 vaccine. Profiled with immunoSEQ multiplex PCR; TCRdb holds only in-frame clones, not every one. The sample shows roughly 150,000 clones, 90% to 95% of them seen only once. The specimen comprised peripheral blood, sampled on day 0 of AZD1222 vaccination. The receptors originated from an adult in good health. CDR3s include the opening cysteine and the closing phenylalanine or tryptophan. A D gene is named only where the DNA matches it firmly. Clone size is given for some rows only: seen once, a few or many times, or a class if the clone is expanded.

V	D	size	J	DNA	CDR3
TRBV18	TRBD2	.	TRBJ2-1	TGTGCCAGCTCACCCACGCTAGCGGGAAAAAACAATGAGCAGTTCTTC	CASSPTLAGKNNEQFF
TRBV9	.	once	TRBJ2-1	TGTGCCAGCAGCGGTACTAGCTACAATGAGCAGTTCTTC	CASSGTSYNEQFF
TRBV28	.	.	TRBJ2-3	TGTGCCAGTAGTAGGGATGGTACGCAGTATTTT	CASSRDGTQYF
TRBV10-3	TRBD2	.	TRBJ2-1	TGTGCCATCTCGCTAGCGGAGTACAATGAGCAGTTCTTC	CAISLAEYNEQFF
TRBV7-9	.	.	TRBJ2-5	TGTGCCAGCAGCCAGGACAGACACCAAGAGACCCAGTACTTC	CASSQDRHQETQYF
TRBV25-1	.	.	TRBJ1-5	TGTGCCAGCAGTTCCGGGTTTAATCAGCCCCAGCATTTT	CASSSGFNQPQHF
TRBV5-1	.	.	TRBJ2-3	TGCGCCAGCAGCGCGGCCCCGGGACTTCAGCCCTATACGCAGTATTTT	CASSAAPGLQPYTQYF
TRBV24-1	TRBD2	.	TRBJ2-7	TGTGCCACCAGTGGGACTAGCGGGGCTGAGCAGTACTTC	CATSGTSGAEQYF
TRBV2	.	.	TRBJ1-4	TGTGCCAGCACACGCGTGCTTAATGAAAAACTGTTTTTT	CASTRVLNEKLFF
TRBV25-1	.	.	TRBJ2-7	TGTGCCAGCAGTCCGTCCGAGGAGCAGTACTTC	CASSPSEEQYF
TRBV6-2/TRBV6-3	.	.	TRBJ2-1	TGTGCCAGCAGTTGGTCTAGCTCCTACAATGAGCAGTTCTTC	CASSWSSSYNEQFF
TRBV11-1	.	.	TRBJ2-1	TGTGCCAGCAGCTCGAGGACCACGAGGGATGAGCAGTTCTTC	CASSSRTTRDEQFF
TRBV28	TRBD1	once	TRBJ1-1	TGTGCCAGCAGACGGACAGGGTCCATGAACACTGAAGCTTTCTTT	CASRRTGSMNTEAFF
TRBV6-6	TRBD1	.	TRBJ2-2	TGTGCCAGCAGTTATAGGACAGGGGTGGCGGGGGAGCTGTTTTTT	CASSYRTGVAGELFF
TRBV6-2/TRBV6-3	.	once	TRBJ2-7	TGTGCCAGCAGCCCCCACCACGGACGCCGCCAAACCTACGAGCAGTACTTC	CASSPHHGRRQTYEQYF
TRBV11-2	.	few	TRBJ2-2	TGTGCCAGCAGCTTATTACCCATGAACACCGGGGAGCTGTTTTTT	CASSLLPMNTGELFF